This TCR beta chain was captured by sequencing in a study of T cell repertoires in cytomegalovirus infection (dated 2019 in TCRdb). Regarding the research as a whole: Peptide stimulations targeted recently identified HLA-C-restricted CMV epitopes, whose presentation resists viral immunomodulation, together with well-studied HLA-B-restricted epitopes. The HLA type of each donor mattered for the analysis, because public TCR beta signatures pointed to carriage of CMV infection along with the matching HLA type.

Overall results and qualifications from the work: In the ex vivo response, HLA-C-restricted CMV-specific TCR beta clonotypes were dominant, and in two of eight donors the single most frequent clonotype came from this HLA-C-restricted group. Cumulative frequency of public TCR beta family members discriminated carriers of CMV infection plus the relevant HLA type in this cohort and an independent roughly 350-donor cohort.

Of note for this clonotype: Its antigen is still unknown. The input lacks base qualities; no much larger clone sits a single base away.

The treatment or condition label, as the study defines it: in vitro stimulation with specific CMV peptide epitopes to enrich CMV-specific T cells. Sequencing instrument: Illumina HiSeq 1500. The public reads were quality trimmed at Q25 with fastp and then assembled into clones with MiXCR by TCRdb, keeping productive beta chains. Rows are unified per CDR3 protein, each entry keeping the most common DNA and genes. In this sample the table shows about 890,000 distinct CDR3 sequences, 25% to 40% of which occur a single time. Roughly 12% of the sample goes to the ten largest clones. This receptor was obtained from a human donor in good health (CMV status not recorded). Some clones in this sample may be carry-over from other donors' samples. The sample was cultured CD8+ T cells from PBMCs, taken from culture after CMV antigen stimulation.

The sequenced DNA is TGTGCCAGCAGTTTATCAGGGGGGGCAGCGTCCTACAATGAGCAGTTCTTC. Its protein is CASSLSGGAASYNEQFF. In this chain, TRBV27 is recombined with TRBJ2-1; D gene: possibly TRBD2, on 7 matching bases. The germline ends are 13 bases apart after V is trimmed by 0 bases and J by 1 base. Reading from cysteine to phenylalanine, the CDR3 counts 17 amino acids. The sequence is cut down to CDR3 DNA, 51 bases in frame from base 1. The germline V gene (reference sequence) specifies MNHEY as CDR1 and SMNVEV as CDR2.